This is a list of T cell receptor beta chains from one sample in a study of T cell responses to AZD1222 COVID-19 vaccine. Measured with immunoSEQ multiplex PCR; TCRdb has only the in-frame clones, and not every one. The sample has about 60,000 clones, 60% to 85% seen once. The material sequenced was peripheral blood, taken 28 days after the second AZD1222 dose. All receptors come from an adult who received the AZD1222 COVID-19 vaccine. Each CDR3 is given with its conserved first and last residue. The D gene is left open where the match is weak. Size tells how often a clone was seen (once, few, many) or the class of an expanded clone, and some rows leave it out.

J: TRBJ1-2; size: .; V: TRBV2; D: .; DNA: TGTGCCAGCAGTGAAATAGGAAGTTATGGCTACACCTTC; CDR3: CASSEIGSYGYTF
J: TRBJ2-3; size: .; V: TRBV5-3; D: .; DNA: TGTGCCAGAAAGCCGCGGGGGCGAGAGGATACGCAGTATTTT; CDR3: CARKPRGREDTQYF
J: TRBJ1-1; size: .; V: TRBV11-3; D: .; DNA: TGTGCCAGCAGCTTAGATGGCCCTAACACTGAAGCTTTCTTT; CDR3: CASSLDGPNTEAFF
J: TRBJ2-4; size: .; V: TRBV28; D: .; DNA: TGTGCCAGCAGATCCGGGATCCAAGGGGGCATTCAGTACTTC; CDR3: CASRSGIQGGIQYF
J: TRBJ2-1; size: .; V: TRBV6-5; D: .; DNA: TGTGCCAGCCGTTCCGCCTACAATGAGCAGTTCTTC; CDR3: CASRSAYNEQFF
J: TRBJ2-3; size: .; V: TRBV5-1; D: TRBD1; DNA: TGCGCCAGCAGCTTGGCGACAGGGCCAGATACGCAGTATTTT; CDR3: CASSLATGPDTQYF
J: TRBJ1-1; size: .; V: TRBV5-6; D: TRBD1; DNA: TGTGCCAGCAGCTTGCTAGGGGGCGAGGTGGACACTGAAGCTTTCTTT; CDR3: CASSLLGGEVDTEAFF
J: TRBJ2-2; size: .; V: TRBV4-3; D: .; DNA: TGCGCCAGCAGCCAAGGCCCCACCGGGGAGCTGTTTTTT; CDR3: CASSQGPTGELFF
J: TRBJ1-6; size: .; V: TRBV6-5; D: .; DNA: TGTGCCAGCAGTACTTCCGGGACAAATAATTCACCCCTCCACTTT; CDR3: CASSTSGTNNSPLHF
J: TRBJ2-1; size: .; V: TRBV28; D: .; DNA: TGTGCCAGCTCCGAAGCTACCTACAATGAGCAGTTCTTC; CDR3: CASSEATYNEQFF
J: TRBJ1-5; size: .; V: TRBV5-5; D: TRBD1; DNA: TGTGCCAGCAGCTTGGGCAGGGACAGCCCTAGCAATCAGCCCCAGCATTTT; CDR3: CASSLGRDSPSNQPQHF
J: TRBJ2-5; size: .; V: TRBV3-1/TRBV3-2; D: .; DNA: TGTGCCAGCAGCCCCCTTTTCGGAGCTGGCGAGACCCAGTACTTC; CDR3: CASSPLFGAGETQYF
J: TRBJ1-5; size: .; V: TRBV7-2; D: .; DNA: TGTGCCAGCAGCACCGGAGGGATCCTTAGCAATCAGCCCCAGCATTTT; CDR3: CASSTGGILSNQPQHF
J: TRBJ2-7; size: .; V: TRBV5-1; D: TRBD2; DNA: TGCGCCAGCAGCTTTAGCGGGGGGTGGGAGCAGTACTTC; CDR3: CASSFSGGWEQYF
J: TRBJ2-1; size: few; V: TRBV10-1; D: .; DNA: TGCGCCACCAGTTTAGGTCTCGACGGTCGGAATGAGCAGTTCTTC; CDR3: CATSLGLDGRNEQFF